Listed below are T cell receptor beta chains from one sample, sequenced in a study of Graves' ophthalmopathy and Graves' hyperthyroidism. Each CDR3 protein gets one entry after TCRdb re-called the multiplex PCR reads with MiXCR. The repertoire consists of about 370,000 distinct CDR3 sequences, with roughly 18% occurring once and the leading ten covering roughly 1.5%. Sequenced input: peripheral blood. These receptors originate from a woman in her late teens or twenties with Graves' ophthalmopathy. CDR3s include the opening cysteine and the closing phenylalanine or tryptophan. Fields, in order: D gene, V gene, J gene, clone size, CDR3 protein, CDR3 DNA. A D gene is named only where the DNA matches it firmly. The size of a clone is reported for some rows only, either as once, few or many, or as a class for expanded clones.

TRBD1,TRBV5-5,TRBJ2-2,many,CASSWTGGDTGELFF,TGTGCCAGCAGCTGGACAGGGGGGGACACCGGGGAGCTGTTTTTT
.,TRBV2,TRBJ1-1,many,CASSEVSLGTEAFF,TGTGCCAGCAGTGAAGTGAGCCTGGGGACTGAAGCTTTCTTT
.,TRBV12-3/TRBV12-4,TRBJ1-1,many,CASSLMGTPMNTEAFF,TGTGCCAGCAGTTTAATGGGGACCCCCATGAACACTGAAGCTTTCTTT
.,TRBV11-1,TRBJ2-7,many,CASSSGAGRYSYEQYF,TGTGCCAGCAGCTCCGGTGCGGGCCGGTATTCCTACGAGCAGTACTTC
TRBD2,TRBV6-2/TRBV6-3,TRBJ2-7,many,CASRGLDRTPHEQYF,TGTGCCAGCAGGGGACTAGACAGGACTCCACACGAGCAGTACTTC
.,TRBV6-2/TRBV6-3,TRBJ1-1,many,CASSSNREAGEAFF,TGTGCCAGCAGTTCAAACAGGGAGGCGGGTGAAGCTTTCTTT
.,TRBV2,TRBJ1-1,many,CASTYSTEAFF,TGTGCCAGCACGTACAGCACTGAAGCTTTCTTT
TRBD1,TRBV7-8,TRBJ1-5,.,CASSLMGTGVQPQHF,TGTGCCAGCAGCTTAATGGGGACAGGGGTTCAGCCCCAGCATTTT
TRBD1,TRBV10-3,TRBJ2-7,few,CASSPGQGTDEQYF,TGTGCCAGCTCTCCGGGACAGGGTACCGACGAGCAGTACTTC
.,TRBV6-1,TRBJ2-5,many,CASSPLAGGTQYF,TGTGCCAGCAGTCCCCTAGCCGGGGGGACCCAGTACTTC
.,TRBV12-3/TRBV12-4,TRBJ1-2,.,CASSLRRGVRYDYTF,TGTGCCAGCAGTTTGCGAAGGGGGGTCCGGTATGACTACACCTTC